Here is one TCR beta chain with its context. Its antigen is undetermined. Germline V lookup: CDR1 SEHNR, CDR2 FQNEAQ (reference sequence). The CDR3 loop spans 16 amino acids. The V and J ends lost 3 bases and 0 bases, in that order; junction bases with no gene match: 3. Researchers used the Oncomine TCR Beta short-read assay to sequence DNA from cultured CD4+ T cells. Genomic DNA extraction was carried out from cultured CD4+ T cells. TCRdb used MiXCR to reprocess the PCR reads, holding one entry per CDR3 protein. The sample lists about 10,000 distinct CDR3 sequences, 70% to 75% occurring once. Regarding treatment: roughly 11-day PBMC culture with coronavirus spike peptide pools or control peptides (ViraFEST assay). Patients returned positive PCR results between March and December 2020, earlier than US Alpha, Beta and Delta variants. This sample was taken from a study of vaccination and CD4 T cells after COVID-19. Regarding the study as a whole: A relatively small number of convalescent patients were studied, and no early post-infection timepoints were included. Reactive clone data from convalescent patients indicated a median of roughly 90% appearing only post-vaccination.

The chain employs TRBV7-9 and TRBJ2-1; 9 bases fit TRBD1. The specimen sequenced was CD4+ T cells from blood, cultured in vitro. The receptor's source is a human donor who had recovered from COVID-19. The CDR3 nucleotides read TGTGCCAGCAGCTTGGGACAGGGAGGCTCCTACAATGAGCAGTTCTTC. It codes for CASSLGQGGSYNEQFF.